This T cell receptor beta chain stems from a study of T cells after posttransplantation cyclophosphamide. Notes on this clone: Its antigen is as yet unknown.

Overall study findings and caveats: Donor-recipient repertoire similarity was low at 1-2 months, rising over year one. TRB overlap between skin or GI tissue T cells and blood was limited.

This related bone marrow graft donor gave peripheral blood on the day of marrow donation. Sequencing used immunoSEQ multiplex PCR; TCRdb keeps in-frame clones, though not all of them. Of around 3,000 clones in the sample, roughly two thirds were seen once. The V and J ends lost 5 bases and 2 bases respectively, with 19 bases between them. From germline, CDR1 is SEHNR and CDR2 FQNEAQ (reference sequence). This CDR3 comprises 16 residues. Material for sequencing was memory CD8+ T cells sorted from blood. The receptor comes from a woman younger than 45 in good health and a related stem cell transplant donor. The J gene is TRBJ2-7, the V gene TRBV7-9, with D perhaps matching TRBD2 (5 bases). The CDR3 coding sequence is TGTGCCAGCAGCCAGGAGGCCTCACCCGCCCCCTACGAGCAGTACTTC. Amino acid sequence: CASSQEASPAPYEQYF.